This T cell receptor beta chain derives from a study of CD8 T cells in Susac syndrome. This clonotype appeared a few times. The CDR3 has 14 residues. V lost 4 bases and J lost 4; bases outside the gene matches: 6. Germline V CDR1 and CDR2: MNHEY, SMNVEV (reference sequence). The authors sequenced TCR beta from blood CD8+ and CD4+ T cells. Both CD4+ and CD8+ T cells were negatively isolated, and TEMRA cells underwent FACS enrichment. cDNA came from around 0.54 to 1 ug RNA primed by random hexamers. One entry per CDR3 protein results from TCRdb running MiXCR on the immunoSEQ multiplex PCR reads. The data contain roughly 180,000 distinct CDR3 sequences, about 95% of them seen just once; the ten biggest clones take up 0.1%.

Sequences were obtained from CD4+ T cells from PBMCs. The chain employs TRBV27 and TRBJ1-2, with 7 bases matching TRBD1. The source of this sequence is a human donor in good health. CDR3 in DNA: TGTGCCAGCAGTTCTCCGGGACAGACCTATGGCTACACCTTC. Its protein is CASSSPGQTYGYTF.